The TCR beta chain described here comes from a study of control samples from healthy donors and cancer patients. This CDR3 has 16 residues. Trimming left V 0 bases short and J 4 bases short, with 16 bases between. The V gene's germline CDR1 is SGDLS and CDR2 YYNGEE. Data came from immunoSEQ multiplex PCR; TCRdb stores just in-frame clones and leaves some out. The sample includes 70,000 or so clones, 84% seen only once; the top ten take over 25%. The sample consisted of blood. The rearrangement links TRBV9 to TRBJ2-5, with D tentatively TRBD2 (6 bases). This clonotype was obtained from a man aged 45 to 65 in good health. The CDR3 reads CASSVAGGTPTETQYF. DNA for the CDR3: TGTGCCAGCAGCGTAGCTGGAGGGACCCCAACAGAGACCCAGTACTTC.